The 8 T cell receptor beta chains below all came from one sample that was sequenced in a study of blood T cell repertoires in COVID-19. TCRdb's table, derived via immunoSEQ multiplex PCR, lists solely in-frame clones and lacks some. The sample shows 110,000 or so clones, approximately 71% of them seen only once. What was sequenced was peripheral blood. These receptors were taken from a human donor in a cohort sampled during active COVID-19.

The rearrangement uses TRBV5-8 and TRBJ1-5; 7 positions agree with TRBD1. Per germline, CDR1 SGHTS and CDR2 YDEGEE. V dropped 0 bases and J dropped 7; count of bases not matched to a gene: 4. The CDR3 has 14 residues. As DNA, the CDR3 is TGTGCCAGCAGCTTGGTCCAGGGGGACCAGCCCCAGCATTTT. It translates to CASSLVQGDQPQHF. Looking up the rest from reference TRBV5-8 and TRBJ1-5 gives the full variable domain: EAGVTQSPTHLIKTRGQQATLRCSPISGHTSVYWYQQALGLGLQFLLWYDEGEERNRGNFPPRFSGRQFPNYSSELNVNALELEDSALYLCASSLVQGDQPQHFGDGTRLSIL.

The gene calls are TRBV7-9 and TRBJ2-3; 10 bases match TRBD2. The CDR3 sequence is 16 residues long. CDR1 and CDR2 from the germline V gene are SEHNR and FQNEAQ (reference sequence). Unmatched junction bases numbered 7, after V lost 5 bases and J lost 2 bases. For the CDR3, the DNA is TGTGCCAGCAGCAGGACTAGCGGAAGAATCACAGATACGCAGTATTTT. Protein sequence: CASSRTSGRITDTQYF.

The chain uses TRBV7-2 and TRBJ1-2; weak D call: TRBD1 (6 bases). Deletions cut 5 bases from V and 2 bases from J, with 9 bases between. Germline assignment: CDR1 SGHTA and CDR2 FQGNSA. This CDR3 has 13 residues. As DNA, the CDR3 is TGTGCCAGCAGCGGACAGAGAAACTATGGCTACACCTTC. Residues: CASSGQRNYGYTF.

The chain recombines TRBV19 with TRBJ2-5, with a tentative D call TRBD2 (5 bases). V lost 3 bases and J lost 3, with 14 bases in between. Germline CDR1 is LNHDA and CDR2 is SQIVND (reference sequence). The CDR3 sequence is 15 residues long. CDR3 region: CASSMEPGSEETQYF. CDR3 bases: TGTGCCAGTAGTATGGAACCTGGTAGCGAAGAGACCCAGTACTTC.

The rearrangement links TRBV19 to TRBJ1-1; D unresolved. Germline CDR1 LNHDA, CDR2 SQIVND (reference sequence). CDR3 size: 11 residues. V lost 6 bases to trimming and J lost 8 bases, with 10 bases between them. The CDR3 DNA reads TGTGCCAGTAGCCGGGTAGTAGAAGCTTTCTTT. It encodes CASSRVVEAFF.

The chain links TRBV11-2 to TRBJ1-2; the match to TRBD1 covers 9 bases. Germline V gene data show CDR1 as SGHAT and CDR2 as FQNNGV. V lost 5 bases to trimming and J lost 4 bases; unmatched junction nucleotides: 5. The length of the CDR3 is 14 residues. The CDR3 nucleotides read TGTGCCAGCAGCCCGGGGACAGGGCCCTATGGCTACACCTTC. Protein: CASSPGTGPYGYTF.

This chain connects TRBV4-1 to TRBJ1-1, with 9 positions matching TRBD1. V shed 4 bases, J shed 7 bases, and the junction held 7 bases outside the gene matches. This CDR3 has 14 amino acids. Germline V gene data show CDR1 as MGHRA and CDR2 as YSYEKL. CDR3 loop: CASSRLGQGDEAFF. Written as DNA, the CDR3 is TGCGCCAGCAGCCGCCTGGGACAGGGCGATGAAGCTTTCTTT.

This clone was observed a few times. The chain combines TRBV6-5 with TRBJ1-5; TRBD1 aligns across 8 bases. Germline V CDR1 and CDR2: MNHEY, SVGAGI. Trimming removed 6 bases from V and 7 bases from J; junction bases left unmatched: 11. This CDR3 region has 15 residues. The CDR3 DNA reads as TGTGCCAGCAGCCGACAAGGACAGGGTTTACAGCCCCAGCATTTT. It translates to CASSRQGQGLQPQHF.